This T cell receptor beta chain was captured by sequencing in a study of cytomegalovirus exposure and HLA in healthy donors. Study-level points and caveats: TCR beta chain V- and J-gene trimming was linked, in a later analysis, to a missense variant in DCLRE1C. Donors belonging to an Asian-associated ancestry cluster reportedly showed fewer N-insertions in productive TCRs than the roughly 670-donor mean, according to what a later analysis found.

This clone turned up a few times. Its antigen is not identified. Germline CDR1 SGHNT, CDR2 YYREEE (reference sequence). V lost 4 bases and J 5 bases, leaving 16 bases between the germline ends. This CDR3 has 15 residues. This PCR relied on a set of 60 Vbeta primers and 13 Jbeta primers. This table comes from immunoSEQ multiplex PCR, and its TCRdb copy is limited to in-frame clones, with some not included. This table holds about 120,000 clones, approximately 79% found once. Sequencing input: PBMCs. The rearrangement uses TRBV5-4 and TRBJ2-1, with D tentatively TRBD1 (5 bases). This sequence originates from a man aged 30 to 39 in good health and CMV-seropositive. The CDR3 nucleotides are TGTGCCAGCAGCGACAGCCTCACAGAGAACAATGAGCAGTTCTTC. It is translated as CASSDSLTENNEQFF.